There are a few counts of the clone carrying this TCR beta chain. The repertoire was sequenced with immunoSEQ multiplex PCR; TCRdb's copy has only in-frame clones and lacks some. The table has approximately 980,000 clones, roughly 72% seen once. This entry belongs to a study of shared clonotypes between healthy human individuals. Trimming removed 4 bases from V and 3 bases from J, with 10 bases in between. Per germline, CDR1 LGHNT and CDR2 FRNRAP. This CDR3 is 13 amino acids long. The TCR sequence derives from a man in his late teens or twenties in good health. What was sequenced was memory CD4+ T cells sorted from blood. The subset denotes: CD45RA-negative fraction. The gene calls are TRBV12-5 and TRBJ2-7, with D perhaps matching TRBD1 or TRBD2 (5 bases each). The CDR3 sequence is CASGSNGGYEQYF. The CDR3 DNA sequence: TGTGCTAGTGGTTCGAATGGGGGCTACGAGCAGTACTTC.